The clone carrying this T cell receptor beta chain was detected only a few times. The antigen is undetermined. V lost 0 bases to trimming and J lost 5 bases; unmatched junction nucleotides: 23. The CDR3 consists of 20 residues. The germline V gene encodes CDR1 DFQATT and CDR2 SNEGSKA (reference sequence). This entry comes from a study of T cells after yellow fever vaccination. General observations from the study: Subsequent to the booster, the majority of primary-vaccination clones reappeared (96% CD4, around 85% CD8). Repertoires sorted by FACS could include abundant clonotypes that are contaminants from the bulk population.

In making TCR cDNA, 5'RACE template switching added a universal primer site and UMIs to it. TCRdb reprocessed the 5' RACE reads via MiXCR and lists one record per CDR3 protein. Here the sample spans approximately 450,000 distinct CDR3 sequences, under 20% being singletons. The sequenced sample was PBMCs, obtained before the yellow fever booster vaccination. This sequence was found in a man aged 18 to 30 who received the YFV17D yellow fever vaccine. J is TRBJ2-5 and V is TRBV20-1; 8 bases match TRBD2. The CDR3: CSARDDLGAKSGGPGETQYF. CDR3 nucleotides: TGCAGTGCTAGAGATGATCTTGGGGCTAAGAGCGGGGGACCTGGTGAGACCCAGTACTTC.